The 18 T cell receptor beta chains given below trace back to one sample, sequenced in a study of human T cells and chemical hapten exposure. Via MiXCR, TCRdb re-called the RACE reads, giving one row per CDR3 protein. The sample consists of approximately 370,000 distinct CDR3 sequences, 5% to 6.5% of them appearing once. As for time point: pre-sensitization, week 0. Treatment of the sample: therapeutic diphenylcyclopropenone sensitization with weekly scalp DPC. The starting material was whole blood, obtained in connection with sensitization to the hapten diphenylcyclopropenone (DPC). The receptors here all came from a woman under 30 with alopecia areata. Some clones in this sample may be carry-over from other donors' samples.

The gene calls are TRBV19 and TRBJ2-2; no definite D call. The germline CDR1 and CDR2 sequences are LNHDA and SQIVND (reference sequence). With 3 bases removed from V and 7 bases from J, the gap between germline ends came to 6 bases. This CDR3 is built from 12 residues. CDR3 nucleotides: TGTGCCAGTAGTATGCAGGACGGGGAGCTGTTTTTT. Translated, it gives CASSMQDGELFF.

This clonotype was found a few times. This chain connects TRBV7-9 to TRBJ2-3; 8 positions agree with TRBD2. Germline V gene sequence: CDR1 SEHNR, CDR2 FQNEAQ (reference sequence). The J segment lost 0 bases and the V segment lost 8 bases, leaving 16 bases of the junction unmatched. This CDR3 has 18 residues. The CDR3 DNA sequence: TGTGCCAGCCTTCCCGTCGGGAGCGGGGGACCAAGCACAGATACGCAGTATTTT. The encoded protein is CASLPVGSGGPSTDTQYF.

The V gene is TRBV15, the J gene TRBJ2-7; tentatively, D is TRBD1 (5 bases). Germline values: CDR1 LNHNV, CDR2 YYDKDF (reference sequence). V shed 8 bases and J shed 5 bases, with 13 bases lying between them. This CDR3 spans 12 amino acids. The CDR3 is CATSYSGNEQYF. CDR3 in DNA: TGTGCCACCTCGTACTCAGGGAACGAGCAGTACTTC.

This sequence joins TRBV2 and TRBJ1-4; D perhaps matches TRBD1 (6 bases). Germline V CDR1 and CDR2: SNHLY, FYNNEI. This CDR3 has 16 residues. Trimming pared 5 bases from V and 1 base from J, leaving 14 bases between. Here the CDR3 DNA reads TGTGCCAGCAGTTTACAGGGACTCCAAACTAATGAAAAACTGTTTTTT. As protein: CASSLQGLQTNEKLFF.

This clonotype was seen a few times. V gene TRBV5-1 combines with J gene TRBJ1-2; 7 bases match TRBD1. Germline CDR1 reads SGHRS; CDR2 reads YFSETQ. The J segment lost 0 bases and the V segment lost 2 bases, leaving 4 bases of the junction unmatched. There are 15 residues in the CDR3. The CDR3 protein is CASSFRDSSNYGYTF. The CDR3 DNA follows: TGCGCCAGCAGCTTCCGGGACAGCTCTAACTATGGCTACACCTTC.

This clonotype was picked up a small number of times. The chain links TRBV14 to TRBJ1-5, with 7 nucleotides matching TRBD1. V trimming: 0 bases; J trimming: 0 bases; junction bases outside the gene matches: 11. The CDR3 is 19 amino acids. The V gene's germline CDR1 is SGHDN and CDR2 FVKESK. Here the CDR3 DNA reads TGTGCCAGCAGCCAAGATCATCAGCGACAGGGCGCTAGCAATCAGCCCCAGCATTTT. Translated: CASSQDHQRQGASNQPQHF. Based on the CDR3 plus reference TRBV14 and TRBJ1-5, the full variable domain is EAGVTQFPSHSVIEKGQTVTLRCDPISGHDNLYWYRRVMGKEIKFLLHFVKESKQDESGMPNNRFLAERTGGTYSTLKVQPAELEDSGVYFCASSQDHQRQGASNQPQHFGDGTRLSIL.

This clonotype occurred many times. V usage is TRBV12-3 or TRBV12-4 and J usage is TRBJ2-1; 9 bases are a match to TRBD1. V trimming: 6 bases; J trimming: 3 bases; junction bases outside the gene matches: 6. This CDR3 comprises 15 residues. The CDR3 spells CASRVTGGSYNEQFF. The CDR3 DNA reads TGTGCCAGCAGAGTCACAGGGGGCAGCTACAATGAGCAGTTCTTC.

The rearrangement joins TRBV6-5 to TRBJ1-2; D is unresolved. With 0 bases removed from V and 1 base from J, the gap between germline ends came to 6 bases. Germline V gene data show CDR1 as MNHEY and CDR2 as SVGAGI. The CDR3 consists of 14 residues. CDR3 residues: CASSYSTGNYGYTF. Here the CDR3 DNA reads TGTGCCAGCAGTTACTCGACCGGTAACTATGGCTACACCTTC.

CDR3 DNA sequence: TGCAGTGCTCTGGACAGGGTGAATCAGCCCCAGCATTTT. Encoded protein: CSALDRVNQPQHF. The chain carries TRBV20-1 and TRBJ1-5, with 8 bases matching TRBD1. Losses at the gene ends were 5 bases for V and 4 bases for J; bases not matched to a gene: 4. This CDR3 spans 13 amino acids. Germline V gives CDR1 DFQATT, CDR2 SNEGSKA (reference sequence).

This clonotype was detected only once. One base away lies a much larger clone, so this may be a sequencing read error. CDR3 sequence: CSSRDVEGSDTQYF. DNA for the CDR3: TGCAGTTCTAGAGATGTAGAGGGCTCAGATACGCAGTATTTT. J is TRBJ2-3 and V is TRBV20-1, with D perhaps matching TRBD2 (5 bases). CDR1 and CDR2 (germline): DFQATT, SNEGSKA (reference sequence). The CDR3 has 14 residues.

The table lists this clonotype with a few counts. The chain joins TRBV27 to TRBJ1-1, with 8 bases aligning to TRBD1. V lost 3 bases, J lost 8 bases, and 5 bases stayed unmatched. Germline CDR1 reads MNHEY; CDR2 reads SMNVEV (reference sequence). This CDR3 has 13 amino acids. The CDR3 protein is CASSFSTGGEAFF. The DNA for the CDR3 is TGTGCCAGCAGTTTTTCTACAGGGGGAGAAGCTTTCTTT.

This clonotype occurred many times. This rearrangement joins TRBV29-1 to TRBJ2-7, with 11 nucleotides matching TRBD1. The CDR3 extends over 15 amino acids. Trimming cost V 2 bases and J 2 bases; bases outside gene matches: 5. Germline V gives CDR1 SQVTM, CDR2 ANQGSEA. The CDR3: CSVEWTGQGAYEQYF. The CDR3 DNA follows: TGCAGCGTTGAATGGACGGGACAGGGGGCCTACGAGCAGTACTTC.

CDR3 sequence (DNA): TGTGCCACGGGACTAGCGGAGTACAATGAGCAGTTCTTC. As protein: CATGLAEYNEQFF. The rearrangement joins TRBV2 to TRBJ2-1, with 11 bases lining up with TRBD2. The CDR3 runs to 13 residues. The V segment lost 10 bases and the J segment 4 bases; nucleotides outside the gene matches: 3. Germline CDR1 SNHLY, CDR2 FYNNEI.

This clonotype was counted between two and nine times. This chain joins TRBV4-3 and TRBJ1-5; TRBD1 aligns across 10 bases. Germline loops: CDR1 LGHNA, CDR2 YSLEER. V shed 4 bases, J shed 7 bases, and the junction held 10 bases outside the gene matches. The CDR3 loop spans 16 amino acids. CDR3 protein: CASSPDRGRGKQPQHF. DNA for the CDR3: TGCGCCAGCAGCCCCGACAGGGGGCGAGGAAAACAGCCCCAGCATTTT.

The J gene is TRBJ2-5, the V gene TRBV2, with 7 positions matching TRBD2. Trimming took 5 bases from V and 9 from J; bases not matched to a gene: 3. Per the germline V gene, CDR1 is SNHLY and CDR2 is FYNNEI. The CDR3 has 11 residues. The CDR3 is CASSLREAQYF. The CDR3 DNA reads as TGTGCCAGCAGTCTCCGGGAGGCCCAGTACTTC.

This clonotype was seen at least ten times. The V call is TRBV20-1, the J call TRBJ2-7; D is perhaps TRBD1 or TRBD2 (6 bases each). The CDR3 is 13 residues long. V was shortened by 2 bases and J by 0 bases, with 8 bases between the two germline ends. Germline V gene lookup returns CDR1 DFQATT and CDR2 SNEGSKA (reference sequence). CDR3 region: CSARKGGSYEQYF. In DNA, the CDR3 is TGCAGTGCTAGAAAGGGGGGCTCCTACGAGCAGTACTTC.

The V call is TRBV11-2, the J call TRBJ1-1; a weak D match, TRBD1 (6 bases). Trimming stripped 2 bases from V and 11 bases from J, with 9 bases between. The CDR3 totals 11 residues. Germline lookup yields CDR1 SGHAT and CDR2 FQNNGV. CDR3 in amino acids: CASSLRGGAFF. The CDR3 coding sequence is TGTGCCAGCAGCTTACGAGGGGGTGCTTTCTTT.

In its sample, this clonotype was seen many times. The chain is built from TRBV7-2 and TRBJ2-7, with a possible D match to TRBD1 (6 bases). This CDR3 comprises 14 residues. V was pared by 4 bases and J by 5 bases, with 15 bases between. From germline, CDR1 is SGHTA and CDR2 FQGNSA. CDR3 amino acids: CASSSVDRLDEQYF. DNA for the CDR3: TGTGCCAGCAGCTCGGTAGACAGGTTGGACGAGCAGTACTTC.